This record concerns one T cell receptor (beta chain) sequence. These data originate in a study of blood T cell repertoires in COVID-19. Sequenced by immunoSEQ multiplex PCR; TCRdb stores in-frame clones only, minus some. The data show roughly 29,000 clones, 70% to 90% seen once. This TCR was recovered from a human donor in a cohort sampled during active COVID-19. Sequencing used peripheral blood.

The CDR3 nucleotides are TGTGCCAGCAGCTTGGACAGCAATGAGCAGTTCTTC. It codes for CASSLDSNEQFF. The chain has TRBV5-4 and TRBJ2-1; the D is unclear. The CDR3 is 12 residues long. Per germline, CDR1 SGHNT and CDR2 YYREEE (reference sequence). V lost 0 bases, J lost 6 bases, and 4 bases lay in between. Based on the CDR3 plus reference TRBV5-4 and TRBJ2-1, the full variable domain is ETGVTQSPTHLIKTRGQQVTLRCSSQSGHNTVSWYQQALGQGPQFIFQYYREEENGRGNFPPRFSGLQFPNYSSELNVNALELDDSALYLCASSLDSNEQFFGPGTRLTVL.